The rows below give T cell receptor beta chains drawn from one sample of a study of T cells in Graves' hyperthyroidism and ophthalmopathy. TCRdb reprocessed the multiplex PCR reads with MiXCR, giving one entry per CDR3 protein. The table records 40,000 to 60,000 distinct CDR3 sequences, approximately 48% of them present only once. The specimen was blood. These receptors were collected from a woman between 45 and 60 years old with Graves' ophthalmopathy. Both conserved end residues are part of each CDR3. D genes are given only for firm matches. Size tells how often a clone was seen (once, few, many) or the class of an expanded clone, and some rows leave it out.

D gene: TRBD1; clone size: many; J gene: TRBJ2-7; V gene: TRBV19; CDR3 DNA: TGTGCCAGTAGTACATGGCCGGGACAGAGGGAGCAGTACTTC; CDR3 protein: CASSTWPGQREQYF
D gene: TRBD1; clone size: medium-sized; J gene: TRBJ1-6; V gene: TRBV7-2; CDR3 DNA: TGTGCCAGCAGGGCGGGGACAGGGGCAGGAAATTCACCCCTCCACTTT; CDR3 protein: CASRAGTGAGNSPLHF
D gene: .; clone size: few; J gene: TRBJ1-5; V gene: TRBV10-2; CDR3 DNA: TGCGCCAGCAGTGAGGGGCATCAGCCCCAGCATTTT; CDR3 protein: CASSEGHQPQHF
D gene: .; clone size: few; J gene: TRBJ1-1; V gene: TRBV6-2/TRBV6-3; CDR3 DNA: TGTGCCAGCAAAAGACCGGGACAAGAAGCTTTCTTT; CDR3 protein: CASKRPGQEAFF
D gene: TRBD2; clone size: .; J gene: TRBJ2-7; V gene: TRBV7-9; CDR3 DNA: TGTGCCAGCAGCTTACTAGCGGGAGAGCAGTACTTC; CDR3 protein: CASSLLAGEQYF
D gene: .; clone size: many; J gene: TRBJ1-4; V gene: TRBV7-9; CDR3 DNA: TGTGCCAGCAGCTTGAGTGACAGCGGGGATAATGAAAAACTGTTTTTT; CDR3 protein: CASSLSDSGDNEKLFF
D gene: .; clone size: many; J gene: TRBJ2-1; V gene: TRBV7-2; CDR3 DNA: TGTGCCAGCAGCTCCGGGGGCTGGACTGATCAGGGAAAATACAATGAGCAGTTCTTC; CDR3 protein: CASSSGGWTDQGKYNEQFF
D gene: .; clone size: many; J gene: TRBJ2-1; V gene: TRBV6-6; CDR3 DNA: TGTGCCAGCAGTTACCCCGACGGGGTCCGGCGCAATGAGCAGTTCTTC; CDR3 protein: CASSYPDGVRRNEQFF
D gene: .; clone size: many; J gene: TRBJ2-7; V gene: TRBV9; CDR3 DNA: TGTGCCAGCAGCCCACATTCTAGCCTCCTAACCTACGAGCAGTACTTC; CDR3 protein: CASSPHSSLLTYEQYF
D gene: .; clone size: many; J gene: TRBJ1-4; V gene: TRBV6-6; CDR3 DNA: TGTGCCAGCAGTTACGGAGCCGGGAGTGAAAAACTGTTTTTT; CDR3 protein: CASSYGAGSEKLFF
D gene: .; clone size: .; J gene: TRBJ2-5; V gene: TRBV6-6; CDR3 DNA: TGTGCCAGCAGTTGCCTACAACCAGGGTGGAAGGGTCAGGAGACCCAGTACTTC; CDR3 protein: CASSCLQPGWKGQETQYF
D gene: TRBD1; clone size: many; J gene: TRBJ2-7; V gene: TRBV7-9; CDR3 DNA: TGTGCCAGCAGCATAAGATGGGACAGGGGAGGCGGTGAGCAGTACTTC; CDR3 protein: CASSIRWDRGGGEQYF
D gene: TRBD2; clone size: .; J gene: TRBJ2-5; V gene: TRBV11-2; CDR3 DNA: TGCGCCAGCGGGCCCCCCGGGCTAGCGGTCCAAGAGACCCAGTACTTC; CDR3 protein: CASGPPGLAVQETQYF
D gene: .; clone size: .; J gene: TRBJ2-3; V gene: TRBV7-9; CDR3 DNA: TGTGCCAGCAGCTCCCCGAGGGGGGCCACAGATACGCAGTATTTT; CDR3 protein: CASSSPRGATDTQYF
D gene: .; clone size: .; J gene: TRBJ1-4; V gene: TRBV7-9; CDR3 DNA: TGTGCCAGCAGCCGAGGTTTGGGGGATGGAAAACTGTTTTTT; CDR3 protein: CASSRGLGDGKLFF
D gene: .; clone size: many; J gene: TRBJ1-4; V gene: TRBV29-1; CDR3 DNA: TGCAGCGTTAGTATCGGGCGAGGAACTAATGAAAAACTGTTTTTT; CDR3 protein: CSVSIGRGTNEKLFF
D gene: .; clone size: .; J gene: TRBJ2-5; V gene: TRBV10-3; CDR3 DNA: TGTGCCATCAGTGAACGGGGCTGGGGGACACAAGAGACCCAGTACTTC; CDR3 protein: CAISERGWGTQETQYF
D gene: TRBD1; clone size: many; J gene: TRBJ1-2; V gene: TRBV29-1; CDR3 DNA: TGCAGCGCCGGAACCGGGACAGGGGGCGCAGGTAGCTACACCTTC; CDR3 protein: CSAGTGTGGAGSYTF
D gene: .; clone size: many; J gene: TRBJ1-1; V gene: TRBV2; CDR3 DNA: TGTGCCAGCAGAAAGGCGGGGGAGGGAGCTTTCTTT; CDR3 protein: CASRKAGEGAFF
D gene: TRBD1; clone size: many; J gene: TRBJ2-2; V gene: TRBV29-1; CDR3 DNA: TGCAGCGGCAGACAGGGTAGCGCCGGGGAGCTGTTTTTT; CDR3 protein: CSGRQGSAGELFF
D gene: TRBD1; clone size: .; J gene: TRBJ2-7; V gene: TRBV29-1; CDR3 DNA: TGCAGCGTTGACAGGGGGTACTCCGAGCAGTACTTC; CDR3 protein: CSVDRGYSEQYF
D gene: TRBD2; clone size: many; J gene: TRBJ2-7; V gene: TRBV7-6; CDR3 DNA: TGTGCCAGCAGCTCGTATCCCGCCGGGACTAGCGGGACCTACGAGCAGTACTTC; CDR3 protein: CASSSYPAGTSGTYEQYF
D gene: TRBD2; clone size: many; J gene: TRBJ2-5; V gene: TRBV7-9; CDR3 DNA: TGTGCCAGCAGTCCCCCCACTAGCGGGAGGGCCGGCAGCAAAGAGACCCAGTACTTC; CDR3 protein: CASSPPTSGRAGSKETQYF
D gene: TRBD1; clone size: many; J gene: TRBJ2-4; V gene: TRBV5-6; CDR3 DNA: TGTGCCAGCAGCACAAGGGACAGGGGAAAAAACATTCAGTACTTC; CDR3 protein: CASSTRDRGKNIQYF
D gene: .; clone size: .; J gene: TRBJ2-3; V gene: TRBV30; CDR3 DNA: TGTGCCTGGAGTGTACGTCGTGAGGATACGCAGTATTTT; CDR3 protein: CAWSVRREDTQYF
D gene: TRBD1; clone size: many; J gene: TRBJ1-4; V gene: TRBV12-3/TRBV12-4; CDR3 DNA: TGTGCCAGCAGTTTCGCAGGGGGTAATGAAAAACTGTTTTTT; CDR3 protein: CASSFAGGNEKLFF
D gene: .; clone size: once; J gene: TRBJ2-1; V gene: TRBV15; CDR3 DNA: TGTGCCACCAGAGACGAAAGCTCCTACAATGAGCAGTTCTTC; CDR3 protein: CATRDESSYNEQFF
D gene: TRBD2; clone size: many; J gene: TRBJ2-5; V gene: TRBV11-2; CDR3 DNA: TGTGCCAGCAGCTCCTCAGCGGGGGGGCGCGCGGAGACCCAGTACTTC; CDR3 protein: CASSSSAGGRAETQYF
D gene: TRBD1; clone size: many; J gene: TRBJ1-1; V gene: TRBV12-3/TRBV12-4; CDR3 DNA: TGTGCCAGCAGTCTCCGGACAGGGAACACTGAAGCTTTCTTT; CDR3 protein: CASSLRTGNTEAFF
D gene: .; clone size: many; J gene: TRBJ2-1; V gene: TRBV19; CDR3 DNA: TGTGCCAGTAGTATTTGGGGGGAGGATGAGCAGTTCTTC; CDR3 protein: CASSIWGEDEQFF
D gene: TRBD2; clone size: .; J gene: TRBJ2-3; V gene: TRBV7-7; CDR3 DNA: TGTGCCAGCAGCCTCTTCGCGGGAGGTAACAATGAGCAGTATTTT; CDR3 protein: CASSLFAGGNNEQYF
D gene: TRBD1; clone size: .; J gene: TRBJ2-1; V gene: TRBV7-6; CDR3 DNA: TGTGCCAGCAGCTATACCCCGGGACAGGGCTACAATGAGCAGTTCTTC; CDR3 protein: CASSYTPGQGYNEQFF
D gene: TRBD1; clone size: .; J gene: TRBJ1-3; V gene: TRBV5-1; CDR3 DNA: TGCGCCAGCAGCCCGAGGGACAGGGCTGGAAACACCATATATTTC; CDR3 protein: CASSPRDRAGNTIYF
D gene: TRBD2; clone size: .; J gene: TRBJ2-2; V gene: TRBV29-1; CDR3 DNA: TGCAGCGTCCCCGCGGGAGCCGGGGAGCTGTTTTTT; CDR3 protein: CSVPAGAGELFF
D gene: .; clone size: .; J gene: TRBJ2-3; V gene: TRBV5-1; CDR3 DNA: TGCGCCAGCAGCTTGGCCGGGAGAGATACGCAGTATTTT; CDR3 protein: CASSLAGRDTQYF
D gene: TRBD1; clone size: many; J gene: TRBJ2-5; V gene: TRBV6-5; CDR3 DNA: TGTGCCAGCAGCTACCGGGACAGCCAAGGGATCCAAGAGACCCAGTACTTC; CDR3 protein: CASSYRDSQGIQETQYF
D gene: .; clone size: .; J gene: TRBJ2-5; V gene: TRBV7-2; CDR3 DNA: TGTGCCAGCAGCTTAGAGTCACTAGGGGGGACCCAGTACTTC; CDR3 protein: CASSLESLGGTQYF
D gene: TRBD1; clone size: .; J gene: TRBJ1-5; V gene: TRBV19; CDR3 DNA: TGTGCCAGTAGCAGGACAGGGTGCAGCAATCAGCCCCGGCATTTT; CDR3 protein: CASSRTGCSNQPRHF
D gene: .; clone size: few; J gene: TRBJ1-5; V gene: TRBV4-1; CDR3 DNA: TGCGCCAGCAGCCATGTTCGTGGGCAGCCCCAGCATTTT; CDR3 protein: CASSHVRGQPQHF
D gene: TRBD2; clone size: many; J gene: TRBJ2-4; V gene: TRBV19; CDR3 DNA: TGTGCCACCCTAGCGGAAGGATTGGAAAACATTCAGTACTTC; CDR3 protein: CATLAEGLENIQYF
D gene: .; clone size: .; J gene: TRBJ2-2; V gene: TRBV9; CDR3 DNA: TGTGCCAGCAGCGTAGAAGGAGGGCGGACCGGGGAGCTGTTTTTT; CDR3 protein: CASSVEGGRTGELFF
D gene: .; clone size: many; J gene: TRBJ2-3; V gene: TRBV6-5; CDR3 DNA: TGTGCCAGCAGTACCGGGACGCCAGTAACAGATACGCAGTATTTT; CDR3 protein: CASSTGTPVTDTQYF
D gene: .; clone size: many; J gene: TRBJ2-2; V gene: TRBV5-6; CDR3 DNA: TGTGCCAGCAGTCCAATAACCCCCATAATTTCGGCCGGGGAGCTGTTTTTT; CDR3 protein: CASSPITPIISAGELFF
D gene: TRBD1; clone size: medium-sized; J gene: TRBJ1-4; V gene: TRBV10-3; CDR3 DNA: TGTGCCATCAGCATGGGACAGGAGAGTGAAAAACTGTTTTTT; CDR3 protein: CAISMGQESEKLFF
D gene: .; clone size: .; J gene: TRBJ2-7; V gene: TRBV7-3; CDR3 DNA: TGTGCCAGCAGCGAGCCAGGGGCGGGCGGGGAGCAGTACTTC; CDR3 protein: CASSEPGAGGEQYF
D gene: TRBD2; clone size: .; J gene: TRBJ2-3; V gene: TRBV2; CDR3 DNA: TGTGCCGGCAGTGAAGAGTTTAGCGGGGGGGCGGTAGATACGCAGTATTTT; CDR3 protein: CAGSEEFSGGAVDTQYF
D gene: .; clone size: many; J gene: TRBJ2-3; V gene: TRBV11-2; CDR3 DNA: TGTGCCAGCAGCTCTGGGACGATGGCTACGCAGTATTTT; CDR3 protein: CASSSGTMATQYF
D gene: .; clone size: .; J gene: TRBJ1-1; V gene: TRBV30; CDR3 DNA: TGTGCCTTGAGCCGGGGGCGGGGTGAAGCTTTCTTT; CDR3 protein: CALSRGRGEAFF
D gene: .; clone size: many; J gene: TRBJ2-1; V gene: TRBV5-8; CDR3 DNA: TGTGCCAGCAGCCAAGTAGCCTACAATGAGCAGTTCTTC; CDR3 protein: CASSQVAYNEQFF
D gene: TRBD1; clone size: many; J gene: TRBJ1-4; V gene: TRBV25-1; CDR3 DNA: TGTGCCAGCAGTGAATTAAAGGGGACAGGGGGCTCTAATGAAAAACTGTTTTTT; CDR3 protein: CASSELKGTGGSNEKLFF
D gene: .; clone size: many; J gene: TRBJ1-1; V gene: TRBV6-6; CDR3 DNA: TGTGCCAGCGGGGGGGCAGGTGGGACACCCGTGGCTTTCTTT; CDR3 protein: CASGGAGGTPVAFF
D gene: TRBD1; clone size: once; J gene: TRBJ1-1; V gene: TRBV7-8; CDR3 DNA: TGTGCCAGCAGCTTACTGTCCAGGGGGGCGATGAACACTGAAGCTTTCTTT; CDR3 protein: CASSLLSRGAMNTEAFF
D gene: .; clone size: .; J gene: TRBJ2-7; V gene: TRBV7-2; CDR3 DNA: TGTGCCAGCAGCTTAGTTGGCCCTCAGGGGGAGCAGTACTTC; CDR3 protein: CASSLVGPQGEQYF
D gene: TRBD1; clone size: .; J gene: TRBJ2-3; V gene: TRBV9; CDR3 DNA: TGTGCCAGCACCCGGGACAGAACAGATACGCAGTATTTT; CDR3 protein: CASTRDRTDTQYF
D gene: .; clone size: .; J gene: TRBJ1-4; V gene: TRBV2; CDR3 DNA: TGTGCCAGCACTATGGGAGTAGGGTATGAAAAACTGTTTTTT; CDR3 protein: CASTMGVGYEKLFF
D gene: .; clone size: .; J gene: TRBJ2-5; V gene: TRBV24-1; CDR3 DNA: TGTGCCACCCCCGGGACCCCGGAGACCCAGTACTTC; CDR3 protein: CATPGTPETQYF
D gene: TRBD1; clone size: many; J gene: TRBJ1-1; V gene: TRBV6-6; CDR3 DNA: TGTGCCAGCAGAACCGGACAGGGGTGGACTGAAGCTTTCTTT; CDR3 protein: CASRTGQGWTEAFF
D gene: .; clone size: many; J gene: TRBJ2-7; V gene: TRBV7-2; CDR3 DNA: TGTGCCAGCAGCCGACTGCATAGTGGCGGGGAGGTCGTCTCCGAGCAGTACTTC; CDR3 protein: CASSRLHSGGEVVSEQYF
D gene: .; clone size: .; J gene: TRBJ2-5; V gene: TRBV5-4; CDR3 DNA: TGTGCCAGCAGCTCCGAGGGGCTAGGCGGGCAAGAGACCCAGTACTTC; CDR3 protein: CASSSEGLGGQETQYF
D gene: .; clone size: .; J gene: TRBJ2-1; V gene: TRBV10-3; CDR3 DNA: TGTGCCATCAGTGTAAGGGACAACCAGCAGTTCTTC; CDR3 protein: CAISVRDNQQFF